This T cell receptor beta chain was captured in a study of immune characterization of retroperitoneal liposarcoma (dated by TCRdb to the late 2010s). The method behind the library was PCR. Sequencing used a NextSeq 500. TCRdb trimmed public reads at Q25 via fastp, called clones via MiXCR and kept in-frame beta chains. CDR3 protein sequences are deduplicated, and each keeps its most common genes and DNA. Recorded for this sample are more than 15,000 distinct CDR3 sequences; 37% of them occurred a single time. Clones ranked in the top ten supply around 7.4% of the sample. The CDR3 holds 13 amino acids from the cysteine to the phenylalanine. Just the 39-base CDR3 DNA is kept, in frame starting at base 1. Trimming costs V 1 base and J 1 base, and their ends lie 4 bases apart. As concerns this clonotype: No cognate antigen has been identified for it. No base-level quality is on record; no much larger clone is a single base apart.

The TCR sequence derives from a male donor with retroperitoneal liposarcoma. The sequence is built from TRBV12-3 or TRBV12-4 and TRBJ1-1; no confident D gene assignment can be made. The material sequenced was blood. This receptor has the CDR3 CASSLGTNTEAFF. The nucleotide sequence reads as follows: TGTGCCAGCAGTTTAGGGACGAACACTGAAGCTTTCTTT.